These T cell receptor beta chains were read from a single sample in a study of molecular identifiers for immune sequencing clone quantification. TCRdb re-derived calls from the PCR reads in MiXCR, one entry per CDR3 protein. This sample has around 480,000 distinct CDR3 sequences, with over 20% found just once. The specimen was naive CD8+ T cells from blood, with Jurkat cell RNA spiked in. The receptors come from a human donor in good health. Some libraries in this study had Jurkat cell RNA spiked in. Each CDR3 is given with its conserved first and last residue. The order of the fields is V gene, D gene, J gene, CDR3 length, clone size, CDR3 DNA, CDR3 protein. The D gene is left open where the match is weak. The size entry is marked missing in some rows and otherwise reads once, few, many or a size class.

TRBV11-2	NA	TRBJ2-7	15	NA	TGTGCCAGCAGTGTCAATTGGGGAGAAGGGTACGAGCAGTACTTC	CASSVNWGEGYEQYF
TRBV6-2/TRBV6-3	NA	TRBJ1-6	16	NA	TGTGCCAGCAGTTACTCGCCCAGGGAGGGAAGTTCACCCCTCCACTTT	CASSYSPREGSSPLHF
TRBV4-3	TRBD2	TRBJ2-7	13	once	TGCGCCAGCAGCCAAGATCTAACTAGCGAGCATTACTTC	CASSQDLTSEHYF
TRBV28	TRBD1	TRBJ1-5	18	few	TGTGCCAGCAGTCAACAGGGGCCCTGGGAGGGTAGCAATCAGCCCCAGCATTTT	CASSQQGPWEGSNQPQHF
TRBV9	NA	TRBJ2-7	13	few	TGTGCCAGCAGCGTAGGGGACGGATACGAGCAGTACTTC	CASSVGDGYEQYF
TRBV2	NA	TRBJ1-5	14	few	TGTGCCGGCAGTACCGGGCCCCGCAATCAGCCCCAGCATTTT	CAGSTGPRNQPQHF
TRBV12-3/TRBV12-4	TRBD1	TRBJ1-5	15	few	TGTGCCAGCAGTTTCGGCAGGGGGCTCAATCAGCCCCAGCATTTT	CASSFGRGLNQPQHF
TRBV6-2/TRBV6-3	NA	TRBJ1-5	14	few	TGTGCCAGCAGTTGGGAGACTAGCAATCAGCCCCAGCATTTT	CASSWETSNQPQHF
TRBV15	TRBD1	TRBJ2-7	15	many	TGTGCCACCAGCAGAGATCAGGGGGCAGCATCGGAGCAGTACTTC	CATSRDQGAASEQYF
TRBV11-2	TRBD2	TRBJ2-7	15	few	TGTGCCAGCAGCTACGGAGCGGGACTAAGCTACGAGCAGTACTTC	CASSYGAGLSYEQYF
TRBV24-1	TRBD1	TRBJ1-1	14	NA	TGTGCCACCAGTGATCAGGGGGGGAGCACTGAAGCTTTCTTT	CATSDQGGSTEAFF
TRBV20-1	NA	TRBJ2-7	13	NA	TGCAGTGCTGGACAGACGACTTCCTACGAGCAGTACTTC	CSAGQTTSYEQYF
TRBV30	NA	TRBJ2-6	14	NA	TGTGCCTGGGTGGGCCTATCCGGGGCCAACGTCCTGACTTTC	CAWVGLSGANVLTF
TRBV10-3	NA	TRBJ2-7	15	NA	TGTGCCATCAGTGGGATCGGAGGTTCGCCGGGGGAGCAGTACTTC	CAISGIGGSPGEQYF
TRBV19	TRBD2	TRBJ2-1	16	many	TGTGCCAGTAGTCCGACTAGCGGGGGGTCCTACAATGAGCAGTTCTTC	CASSPTSGGSYNEQFF
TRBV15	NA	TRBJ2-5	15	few	TGTGCCACCAGCAGAGATCTGGGCACCCAAGAGACCCAGTACTTC	CATSRDLGTQETQYF
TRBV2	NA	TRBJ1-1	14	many	TGTGCCAGCAGTGAAGGAAACCTGAACACTGAAGCTTTCTTT	CASSEGNLNTEAFF
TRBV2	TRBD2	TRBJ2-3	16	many	TGTGCCAGCAGTGCTTTCCTAGCGGGAACGGAAGATACGCAGTATTTT	CASSAFLAGTEDTQYF
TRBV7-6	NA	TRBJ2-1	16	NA	TGTGCCAGCAGCGTAGATACGGGGTTAGTCTACAATGAGCAGTTCTTC	CASSVDTGLVYNEQFF
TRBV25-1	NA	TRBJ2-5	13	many	TGTGCCAGCAGTAGGGGGTTTATGGAGACCCAGTACTTC	CASSRGFMETQYF
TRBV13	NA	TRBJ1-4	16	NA	TGTGCCAGCAGCTCGTCGGTCGGAGCAACTAATGAAAAACTGTTTTTT	CASSSSVGATNEKLFF
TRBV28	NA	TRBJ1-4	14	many	TGTGCCAGCAGTTTGGCAGGGGTGGATGAAAAACTGTTTTTT	CASSLAGVDEKLFF
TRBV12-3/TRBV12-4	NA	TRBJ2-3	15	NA	TGTGCCAGCAGAACACCGGACATTTCCACAGATACGCAGTATTTT	CASRTPDISTDTQYF
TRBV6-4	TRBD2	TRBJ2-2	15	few	TGTGCCAGCAGTGTACGGGAGGGCCTTATCGGGGAGCTGTTTTTT	CASSVREGLIGELFF
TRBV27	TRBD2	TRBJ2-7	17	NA	TGTGCCAGCAGTTTAGCTAGCGGGGGGTCCTTCTCCTACGGGCAGTACTTC	CASSLASGGSFSYGQYF
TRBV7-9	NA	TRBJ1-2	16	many	TGTGCCAGCAGCTTCGTCTTGGAGGAAACCATCGATGGCTACACCTTC	CASSFVLEETIDGYTF
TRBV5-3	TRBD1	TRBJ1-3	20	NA	TGTGCCAGCAGCTTTTCAAGACAGGGGGCTCCCCTCTACTCTGGAAACACCATATATTTT	CASSFSRQGAPLYSGNTIYF
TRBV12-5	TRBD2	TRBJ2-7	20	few	TGTGCTAGTGGTTTGGTACTTCGGGACTCGAAGGCCGGGGGGTACTACGAGCAGTACTTC	CASGLVLRDSKAGGYYEQYF
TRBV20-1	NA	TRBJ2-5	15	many	TGCAGTGCTAGAGATGGATTAGGCGGGGGCAAGACCCAGTACTTC	CSARDGLGGGKTQYF